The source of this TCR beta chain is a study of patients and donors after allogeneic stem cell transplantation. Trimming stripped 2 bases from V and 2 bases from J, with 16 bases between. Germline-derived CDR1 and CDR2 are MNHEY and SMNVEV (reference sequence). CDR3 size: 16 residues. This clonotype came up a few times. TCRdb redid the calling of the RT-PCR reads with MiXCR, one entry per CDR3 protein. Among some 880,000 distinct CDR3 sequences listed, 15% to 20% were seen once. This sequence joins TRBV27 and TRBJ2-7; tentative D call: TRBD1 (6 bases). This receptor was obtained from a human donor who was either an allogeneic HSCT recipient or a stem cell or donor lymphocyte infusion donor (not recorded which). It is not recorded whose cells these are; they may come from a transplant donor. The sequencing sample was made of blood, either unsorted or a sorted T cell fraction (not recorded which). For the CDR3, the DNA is TGTGCCAGCAGTTTAAAAGACCCGGGACACCCCTACGAGCAGTACTTC. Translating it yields CASSLKDPGHPYEQYF.